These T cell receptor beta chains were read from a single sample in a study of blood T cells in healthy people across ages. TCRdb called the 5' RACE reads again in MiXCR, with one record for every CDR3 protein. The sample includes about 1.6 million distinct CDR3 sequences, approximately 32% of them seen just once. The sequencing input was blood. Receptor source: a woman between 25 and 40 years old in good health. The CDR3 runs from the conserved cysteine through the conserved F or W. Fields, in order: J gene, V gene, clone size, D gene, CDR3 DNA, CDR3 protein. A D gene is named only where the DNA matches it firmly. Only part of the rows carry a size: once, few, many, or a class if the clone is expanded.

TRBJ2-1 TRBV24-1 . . TGTGCCACCAGTGATGGGATAGAGCAGTTCTTC CATSDGIEQFF
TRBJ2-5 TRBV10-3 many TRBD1 TGTGCCACAGCCACAGGGGGCGAGGAGACCCAGTACTTC CATATGGEETQYF
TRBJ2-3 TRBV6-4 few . TGTGCCAGCAGTGTTAGCCCTAGCGAAAATACGCAGTATTTT CASSVSPSENTQYF
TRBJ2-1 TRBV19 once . TGTGCCAGTAGTTGGTGGGGAGGCGGGACCTACAATGAGCAGTTCTTC CASSWWGGGTYNEQFF
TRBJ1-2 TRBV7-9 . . TGTGCCAGCAGCTTGACTTCCGGGACGGGCTATGCCTATGGCTACACCTTC CASSLTSGTGYAYGYTF
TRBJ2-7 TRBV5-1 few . TGCGCCAGCAGCTTGGAACAGGGTTTGGGATCCTACGAGCAGTACTTC CASSLEQGLGSYEQYF
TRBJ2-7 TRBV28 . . TGTGCCAGCAGTCCGGGACATGGGAATTACGAGCAGTACTTC CASSPGHGNYEQYF
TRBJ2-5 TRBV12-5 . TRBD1 TGTGCTAGTGGTTTGGTAGTTACAGGGGAAGAGACCCAGTACTTC CASGLVVTGEETQYF
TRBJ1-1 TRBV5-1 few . TGCGCCAGCAGCCCGGGGCCCAACAGGCATGCGAGCACTGAAGCTTTCTTT CASSPGPNRHASTEAFF
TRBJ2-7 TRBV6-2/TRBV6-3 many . TGTGCCAGCAGCAGAATTTACCGGGACACCTACGAGCAGTACTTC CASSRIYRDTYEQYF
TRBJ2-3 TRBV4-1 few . TGCGCCAGCAGCCAAGAAAGAGTGTTCGGGGGAGATACGCAGTATTTT CASSQERVFGGDTQYF
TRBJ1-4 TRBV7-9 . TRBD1 TGTGCCAGCAGCTTAGCCGGGACAGATAATGAAAAACTGTTTTTT CASSLAGTDNEKLFF
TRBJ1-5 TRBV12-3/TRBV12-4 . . TGTGCCAGCGGTATGACAGCCAATCAGCCCCAGCATTTT CASGMTANQPQHF
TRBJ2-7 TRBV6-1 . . TGTGCCAGCAGTGAAAACAGGGACTCCTACGAGCAGTACTTC CASSENRDSYEQYF
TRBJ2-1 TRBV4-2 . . TGTGCCAGCAGCCAAGGCGGAACTAGCAGGGTCTACAATAAGCAGTTCTTC CASSQGGTSRVYNKQFF
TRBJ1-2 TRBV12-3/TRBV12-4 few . TGTGCCATCCTCGGCACAGGCTATGGCTACACCTTC CAILGTGYGYTF
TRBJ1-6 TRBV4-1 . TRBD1 TGCGCCAGCAGCCAACCCCCGGGACAGGGTTCCAATTCACCCCTCCACTTT CASSQPPGQGSNSPLHF
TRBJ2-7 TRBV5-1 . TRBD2 TGCGCCAGCACTAGCGGGGGCCGCTCCTACGAGCAGTACTTC CASTSGGRSYEQYF
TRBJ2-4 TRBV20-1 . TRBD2 TGCAGTGCTGGAGATCTAGCGGGCCTAGCCAAAAACATTCAGTACTTC CSAGDLAGLAKNIQYF
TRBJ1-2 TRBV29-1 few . TGCAGCGTTGAGGGCCCGGGAGGGAGCTACACCTTC CSVEGPGGSYTF
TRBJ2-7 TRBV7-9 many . TGTGCCAGCAGCCCAAGAGCGGGCCCCAGGGACGAGCAGTACTTC CASSPRAGPRDEQYF
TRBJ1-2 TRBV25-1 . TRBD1 TGTGCCAGCAGTGAATTGGACAGGGACTATGGCTACACCTTC CASSELDRDYGYTF
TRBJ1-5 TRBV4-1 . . TGCGCCAGCAGCCAAGGGTGGGAACAGCCCCAGCATTTT CASSQGWEQPQHF
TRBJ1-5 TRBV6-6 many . TGTGCCAGCAGTCCCCAGGATCAGCCCCAGCATTTT CASSPQDQPQHF
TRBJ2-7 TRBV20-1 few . TGCAGTGCTCCCGGGGACCTCCCGTCCTACGAGCAGTACTTC CSAPGDLPSYEQYF
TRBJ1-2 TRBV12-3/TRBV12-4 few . TGTGCCAGCAGTCGTAACAGGGATGATGGCTACACCTTC CASSRNRDDGYTF
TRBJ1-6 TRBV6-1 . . TGTGCCAGCAGTGAAGACCTATTAAGCTCACCCCTCCACTTT CASSEDLLSSPLHF
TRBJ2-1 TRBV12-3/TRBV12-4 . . TGTGCCAGCAGTCCAGGGGCCCCGACCGAGACCCAGTTCTTC CASSPGAPTETQFF
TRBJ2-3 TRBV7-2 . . TGTGCCAGCAGCTTAGTGGTGGTCGCTCTCCCAGATACGCAGTATTTT CASSLVVVALPDTQYF
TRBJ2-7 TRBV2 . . TGTGCCAGCAGTGAAGGCTGGGCCGGTTACGAGCAGTACTTC CASSEGWAGYEQYF
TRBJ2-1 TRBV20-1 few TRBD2 TGCAGTGCTAGCCCTCCAAGTAGCGGGGGCGGGGATGAGCAGTTCTTC CSASPPSSGGGDEQFF
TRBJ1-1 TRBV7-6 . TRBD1 TGTGCCAGCAGCTTAGGGGTGGGACAGGGGGGCACTGAAGCTTTCTTT CASSLGVGQGGTEAFF
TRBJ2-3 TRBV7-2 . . TGTGCCAGCAGCGGAGTCTCCCAACTTAGCACAGATACGCAGTATTTT CASSGVSQLSTDTQYF
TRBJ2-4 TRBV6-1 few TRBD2 TGTGCCAGCAGTGAAACTCTGGCTAGCGGGTTAGCCAAAAACATTCAGTACTTC CASSETLASGLAKNIQYF
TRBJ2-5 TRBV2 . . TGTGCCAGCAGTGAGCAGGGGCTAGGTCTGGAGACCCAGTACTTC CASSEQGLGLETQYF